This T cell receptor (beta chain) was identified during a study of control samples from healthy donors and cancer patients. The protocol was immunoSEQ multiplex PCR, while the TCRdb copy is restricted to in-frame clones and leaves out a portion. The sample has about 270,000 clones; roughly four fifths are singletons. This clone was recorded a few times. Material: PBMCs. The clonotype comes from a woman aged 55 to 70 with lung cancer.

CDR3 region: CASSIGGGYQETQYF. The CDR3 coding sequence is TGTGCCAGTAGTATAGGCGGGGGGTACCAAGAGACCCAGTACTTC. The chain uses TRBV19 and TRBJ2-5, with 8 bases matching TRBD2. V lost 1 base and J lost 0; bases outside the gene matches: 1. Germline loops: CDR1 LNHDA, CDR2 SQIVND (reference sequence). The CDR3 is 15 amino acids.